The clone carrying this T cell receptor beta chain was counted many times. These data belong to a study of T cells in Graves' hyperthyroidism and ophthalmopathy. CDR1 is SGHAT, CDR2 FQNNGV, per germline. CDR3 length: 14 residues. V lost 5 bases to trimming and J lost 3 bases, with 13 bases between them. The source material, RNA transcripts, was used to amplify TCR beta CDR3 regions. When the TCR CDR3 underwent first-round RT-PCR, the HTBI primer set was used. TCRdb fed the multiplex PCR reads into MiXCR, producing one record per CDR3 protein. This table holds 500,000 to 750,000 distinct CDR3 sequences, around a sixth found once.

The receptor was derived from a woman aged 25 to 39 with Graves' hyperthyroidism. The chain uses TRBV11-2 and TRBJ2-5; D not certain. Sequenced material: blood. CDR3 sequence (DNA): TGTGCCAGCAGCCAAGAGGCACGGGAAGAGACCCAGTACTTC. Amino acids: CASSQEAREETQYF. The full variable domain, with the rest looked up from reference TRBV11-2 and TRBJ2-5, is EAGVAQSPRYKIIEKRQSVAFWCNPISGHATLYWYQQILGQGPKLLIQFQNNGVVDDSQLPKDRFSAERLKGVDSTLKIQPAKLEDSAVYLCASSQEAREETQYFGPGTRLLVL.